The 18 T cell receptor beta chains reported below all come from one sample, sequenced in a study of early stage breast cancer tumors. Assay used: immunoSEQ multiplex PCR; TCRdb lists only in-frame clones, some missing. The table has tens of thousands of clones, roughly two thirds seen once; the top ten hold approximately 31%. The sequenced material came from blood. Source of these receptors: a person between 50 and 60 years old with breast cancer.

The chain combines TRBV19 with TRBJ2-1; weak D call: TRBD2 (7 bases). The germline V gene encodes CDR1 LNHDA and CDR2 SQIVND (reference sequence). CDR3 length: 14 residues. V shed 7 bases and J shed 6 bases, with 16 bases lying between them. In DNA, the CDR3 is TGTGCCAGTACTAGGGGGACTACTCCCAATGAGCAGTTCTTC. Translating gives CASTRGTTPNEQFF.

The chain recombines TRBV5-4 with TRBJ1-1; D ambiguous. The ends were cut back, 0 bases at V and 1 base at J, with 4 bases in the middle. There are 13 residues in the CDR3. The V gene's germline CDR1 is SGHNT and CDR2 YYREEE (reference sequence). The CDR3: CASSLAENTEAFF. CDR3 nucleotides: TGTGCCAGCAGCTTGGCTGAGAACACTGAAGCTTTCTTT.

The genes are TRBV11-1 and TRBJ1-1; D ambiguous. The ends were cut back, 3 bases at V and 6 bases at J, with 17 bases in the middle. Germline values: CDR1 SGHAT, CDR2 FQDESV (reference sequence). The CDR3 is 15 residues long. The CDR3: CASSFGVLEQPEAFF. The CDR3 DNA is TGTGCCAGCAGCTTTGGTGTATTGGAACAACCTGAAGCTTTCTTT.

The chain recombines TRBV7-9 with TRBJ2-5; D perhaps matches TRBD2 (6 bases). Trimming left V 0 bases short and J 5 bases short, with 10 bases between. The CDR3 length is 14 residues. Germline V gene lookup returns CDR1 SEHNR and CDR2 FQNEAQ (reference sequence). The CDR3 nucleotides read TGTGCCAGCAGCTTAGCGGGAGGAGAGGAGACCCAGTACTTC. Amino acid sequence: CASSLAGGEETQYF.

This chain joins TRBV9 and TRBJ2-1, with TRBD2 identical over 16 bases. Losses at the gene ends were 3 bases for V and 6 bases for J; bases not matched to a gene: 3. The V gene's germline CDR1 is SGDLS and CDR2 YYNGEE. This CDR3 has 16 residues. The CDR3 here is CASSAGTSGRANEQFF. CDR3 sequence (DNA): TGTGCCAGCAGCGCGGGGACTAGCGGGAGGGCCAATGAGCAGTTCTTC.

V and J are TRBV5-4 and TRBJ2-1; 9 bases line up with TRBD2. This CDR3 has 19 amino acids. J gave up 0 bases and V 4 bases, and 14 bases lay outside the gene matches. Per germline, CDR1 SGHNT and CDR2 YYREEE (reference sequence). The CDR3, as DNA: TGTGCCAGCAGCCCCGGGGCGGGAGGGTCGGGGAACTCCTACAATGAGCAGTTCTTC. This gives the protein CASSPGAGGSGNSYNEQFF.

This chain links TRBV10-2 with TRBJ2-1; D is unclear. Trimming cost V 2 bases and J 4 bases, with 9 bases left between them. Germline V gene sequence: CDR1 WSHSY, CDR2 SAAADI. This CDR3 has 14 residues. The CDR3 loop reads CASSEGVGYNEQFF. In nucleotides, the CDR3 is TGCGCCAGCAGTGAGGGAGTAGGTTACAATGAGCAGTTCTTC.

Written as DNA, the CDR3 is TGTGCCAGCAGCTCCGGGACTAGCGGGAGGCGGTCGACCGGGGAGCTGTTTTTT. Its translation is CASSSGTSGRRSTGELFF. The chain is built from TRBV5-4 and TRBJ2-2, with 15 bases lining up with TRBD2. In germline, CDR1 is SGHNT, CDR2 YYREEE (reference sequence). There are 18 residues in the CDR3. The V gene end was trimmed by 3 bases and the J gene end by 5 bases; junction bases not matched to a gene: 8.

This clone came up once. The chain joins TRBV2 to TRBJ1-1, with TRBD1 matching over 9 bases. The germline gives CDR1 SNHLY, CDR2 FYNNEI. The CDR3 is 17 residues long. Unmatched junction bases numbered 12, after V lost 4 bases and J lost 3 bases. In DNA, the CDR3 is TGTGCCAGCAGTGGTTCCGGGACAGGGTATCCGTACACTGAAGCTTTCTTT. Its protein product is CASSGSGTGYPYTEAFF.

The V call is TRBV4-3, the J call TRBJ2-1; 9 nucleotides match TRBD2. Germline CDR1 and CDR2: LGHNA and YSLEER. The CDR3 has 16 amino acids. V gave up 1 base and J gave up 7 bases; unmatched junction bases: 8. Here the CDR3 DNA reads TGCGCCAGCAGCCAAGGGGGGCGGGAGGGCCGTAATGAGCAGTTCTTC. Its translation is CASSQGGREGRNEQFF.

This clone turned up a few times. The rearrangement uses TRBV2 and TRBJ2-2, with 10 bases aligning to TRBD2. The trim removed 4 bases at V and 8 bases at J, leaving 4 bases unmatched. The CDR3 is made up of 14 amino acids. Germline V gene data show CDR1 as SNHLY and CDR2 as FYNNEI. For the CDR3, the DNA is TGTGCCAGCAGTGCTAGCGGGAGAACTGGGGAGCTGTTTTTT. Its protein product is CASSASGRTGELFF.

J is TRBJ2-1 and V is TRBV7-3, with 10 bases matching TRBD2. The CDR3 has 15 residues. Germline CDR1 SGHTA, CDR2 FQGTGA. The ends lost 2 bases at V and 6 bases at J; junction bases unmatched: 4. CDR3 amino acids: CASSLVLAGFNEQFF. CDR3 coding DNA: TGTGCCAGCAGCTTAGTACTAGCGGGATTCAATGAGCAGTTCTTC.

There are a few counts of this clone. The chain carries TRBV10-3 and TRBJ1-4; D is unresolved. V lost 8 bases and J 2 bases, leaving 6 bases between the germline ends. CDR3 length: 12 amino acids. Germline CDR1 is ENHRY and CDR2 is SYGVKD. The CDR3 region has the DNA TGTGCCATCTCAGCCACTAATGAAAAACTGTTTTTT. Translated: CAISATNEKLFF.

The CDR3 region is CASSRARGTGYEQFF. Here the CDR3 DNA reads TGCGCCAGCAGCCGCGCAAGGGGTACTGGCTATGAGCAGTTCTTC. The chain joins TRBV5-1 to TRBJ2-1; tentatively, D is TRBD1 (5 bases). Germline V gene data show CDR1 as SGHRS and CDR2 as YFSETQ. Trimming shortened V by 4 bases and J by 8 bases, and 19 bases separated the two germline ends. There are 15 residues in the CDR3.

The rearrangement links TRBV29-1 to TRBJ2-7; D is undetermined. The germline V gene encodes CDR1 SQVTM and CDR2 ANQGSEA. V dropped 6 bases and J dropped 0 bases, with 12 bases sitting between them. There are 13 residues in the CDR3. In DNA form, the CDR3 reads TGCAGCGTCTGTGATGCAAGCTCCTACGAGCAGTACTTC. Its protein product is CSVCDASSYEQYF.

The J gene is TRBJ1-1, the V gene TRBV27; D is possibly TRBD1 (5 bases). The CDR3 runs to 12 residues. CDR1 MNHEY and CDR2 SMNVEV come from the germline V gene (reference sequence). The V end lost 4 bases, the J end lost 5 bases, and 8 bases lay between the germline ends. CDR3 sequence reads: CASSWGGTEAFF. The CDR3 nucleotides are TGTGCCAGCAGTTGGGGGGGGACTGAAGCTTTCTTT.

This clone was recorded once. The rearrangement joins TRBV6-1 to TRBJ1-2; D might be TRBD1 (6 bases). Deletions cut 8 bases from V and 4 bases from J, with 17 bases between. Germline assignment: CDR1 MNHNS and CDR2 SASEGT. The CDR3 contains 14 residues. The CDR3 reads CASRGADSIYGYTF. As DNA, the CDR3 is TGTGCCAGCCGGGGGGCAGACTCAATCTATGGCTACACCTTC.

This clone was seen just once. The rearrangement uses TRBV7-8 and TRBJ1-5; D is unclear. The CDR3 has 14 amino acids. Trimming removed 0 bases from V and 4 bases from J, with 7 bases in between. Germline CDR1 and CDR2: SGHVS and FQNEAQ. CDR3 region: CASSLARGNQPQHF. In DNA, the CDR3 is TGTGCCAGCAGCTTAGCGCGGGGAAATCAGCCCCAGCATTTT.